This T cell receptor (beta chain) emerged from a study of cytotoxic CD8 clonotypes in ibrutinib-treated CLL. About the research overall: Patients: 11 relapsed/refractory, approximately 16 treatment-naive, 17 IGHV unmutated.

Germline trimming cut 5 bases from V and 5 bases from J; bases unmatched to any gene: 7. Germline V gene lookup returns CDR1 SGHRS and CDR2 YFSETQ. CDR3 size: 14 residues. Notes on the study in general: Public clonotypes occurred uncommonly; on treatment, they contracted or remained stable.

A remark on this clone: Its target is unknown.

This table comes from immunoSEQ multiplex PCR, and its TCRdb copy is limited to in-frame clones, with some not included. The sample holds under 200,000 clones, about 80% seen once. The clonotype originates from a human donor with chronic lymphocytic leukemia. This sequence joins TRBV5-1 and TRBJ2-1; 7 nucleotides align to TRBD1. Source: PBMCs, taken after 24 months of ibrutinib treatment. The chain's CDR3 is CASRAGTVNNEQFF. The CDR3 DNA follows: TGCGCCAGCAGAGCCGGGACAGTAAACAATGAGCAGTTCTTC.